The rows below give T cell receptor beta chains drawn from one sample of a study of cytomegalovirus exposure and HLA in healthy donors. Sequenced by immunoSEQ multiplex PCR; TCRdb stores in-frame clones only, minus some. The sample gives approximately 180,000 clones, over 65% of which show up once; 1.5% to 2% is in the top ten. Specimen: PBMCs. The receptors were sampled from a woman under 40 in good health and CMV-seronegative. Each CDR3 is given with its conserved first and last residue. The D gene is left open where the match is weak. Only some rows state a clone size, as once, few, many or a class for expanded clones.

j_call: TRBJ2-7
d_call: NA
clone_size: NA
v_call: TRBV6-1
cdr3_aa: CASAMEGAYEQYF
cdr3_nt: TGTGCCAGCGCAATGGAGGGGGCTTACGAGCAGTACTTC

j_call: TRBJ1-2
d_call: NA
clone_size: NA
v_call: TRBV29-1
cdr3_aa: CSVTRGMGGYTF
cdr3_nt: TGCAGCGTTACGCGGGGAATGGGTGGCTACACCTTC

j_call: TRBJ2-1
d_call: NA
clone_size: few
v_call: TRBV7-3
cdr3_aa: CASSLGGGYNEQFF
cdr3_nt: TGTGCCAGCAGCTTAGGTGGCGGGTACAATGAGCAGTTCTTC

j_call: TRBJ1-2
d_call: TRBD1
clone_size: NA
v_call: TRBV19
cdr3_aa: CASSIPGQSYGYTF
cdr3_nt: TGTGCCAGTAGTATCCCGGGACAGTCCTATGGCTACACCTTC

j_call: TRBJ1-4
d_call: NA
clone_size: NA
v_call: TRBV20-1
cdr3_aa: CSASGEKLFF
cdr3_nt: TGCAGTGCCAGCGGAGAAAAACTGTTTTTT

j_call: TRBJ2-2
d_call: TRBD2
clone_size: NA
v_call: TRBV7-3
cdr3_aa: CASSLEREIVGELFF
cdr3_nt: TGTGCCAGCAGCTTAGAGCGGGAGATCGTCGGGGAGCTGTTTTTT

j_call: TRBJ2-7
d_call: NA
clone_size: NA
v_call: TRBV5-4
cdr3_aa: CASPEEPNEQYF
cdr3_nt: TGTGCCAGCCCAGAGGAGCCGAACGAGCAGTACTTC

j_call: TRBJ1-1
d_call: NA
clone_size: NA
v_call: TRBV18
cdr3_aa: CASSPAQAYPMNTEAFF
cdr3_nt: TGTGCCAGCTCCCCAGCACAGGCTTACCCCATGAACACTGAAGCTTTCTTT

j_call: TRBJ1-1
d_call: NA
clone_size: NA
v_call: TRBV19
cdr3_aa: CASSPGAVTNTEAFF
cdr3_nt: TGTGCCAGTAGTCCTGGGGCAGTCACGAACACTGAAGCTTTCTTT

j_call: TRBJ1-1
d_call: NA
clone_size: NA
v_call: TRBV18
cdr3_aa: CASSTGEVTEAFF
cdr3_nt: TGTGCCAGCTCCACGGGAGAGGTCACTGAAGCTTTCTTT

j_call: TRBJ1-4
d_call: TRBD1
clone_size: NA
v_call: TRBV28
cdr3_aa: CASRRGLLEKLFF
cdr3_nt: TGTGCCAGCAGAAGGGGGCTCTTGGAAAAACTGTTTTTT

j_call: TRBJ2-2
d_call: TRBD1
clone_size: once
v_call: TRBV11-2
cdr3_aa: CASSFSGTGNTGELFF
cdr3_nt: TGTGCCAGCAGCTTTTCTGGGACAGGGAACACCGGGGAGCTGTTTTTT

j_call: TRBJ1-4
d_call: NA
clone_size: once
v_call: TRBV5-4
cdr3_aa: CASSLGQGATNEKLFF
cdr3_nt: TGTGCCAGCAGCTTGGGGCAGGGCGCAACTAATGAAAAACTGTTTTTT

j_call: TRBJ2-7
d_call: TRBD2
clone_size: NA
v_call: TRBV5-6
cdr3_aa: CASSLGWGGSYEQYF
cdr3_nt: TGTGCCAGCAGCTTGGGGTGGGGGGGTTCCTACGAGCAGTACTTC

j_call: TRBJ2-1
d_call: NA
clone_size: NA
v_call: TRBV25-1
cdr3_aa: CASSELLRDSHNEQFF
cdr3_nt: TGTGCCAGCAGTGAATTATTGAGGGATAGCCACAATGAGCAGTTCTTC

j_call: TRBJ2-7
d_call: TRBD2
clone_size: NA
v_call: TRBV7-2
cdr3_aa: CASSVYGLAGGRIEQYF
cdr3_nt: TGTGCCAGCAGCGTATACGGACTAGCGGGGGGGCGAATTGAGCAGTACTTC

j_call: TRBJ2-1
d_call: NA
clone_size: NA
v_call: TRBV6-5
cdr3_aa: CASSYSGGAGYNEQFF
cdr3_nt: TGTGCCAGCAGTTACTCGGGGGGAGCTGGGTACAATGAGCAGTTCTTC

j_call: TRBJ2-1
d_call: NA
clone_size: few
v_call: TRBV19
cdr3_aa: CARPKNNEQFF
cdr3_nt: TGTGCCAGACCTAAGAACAATGAGCAGTTCTTC

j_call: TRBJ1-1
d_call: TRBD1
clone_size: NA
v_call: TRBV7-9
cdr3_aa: CASSSGTGGSEAFF
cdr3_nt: TGTGCCAGCAGCTCCGGGACAGGAGGGTCTGAAGCTTTCTTT

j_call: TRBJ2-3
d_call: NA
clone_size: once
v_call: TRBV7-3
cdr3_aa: CASSPGPTDTQYF
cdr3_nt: TGTGCCAGCAGCCCAGGTCCCACAGATACGCAGTATTTT

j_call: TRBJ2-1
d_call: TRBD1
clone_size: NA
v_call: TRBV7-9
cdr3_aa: CASSPPGQGVHNEQFF
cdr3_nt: TGTGCCAGCAGCCCGCCGGGACAGGGGGTCCACAATGAGCAGTTCTTC

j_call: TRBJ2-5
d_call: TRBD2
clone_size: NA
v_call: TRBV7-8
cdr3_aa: CASSFTSGRAGETQYF
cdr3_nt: TGTGCCAGCAGCTTCACCAGCGGGAGGGCGGGAGAGACCCAGTACTTC

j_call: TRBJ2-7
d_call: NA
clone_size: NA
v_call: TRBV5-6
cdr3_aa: CASSPESGQGYEQYF
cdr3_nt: TGTGCCAGCAGCCCCGAGTCCGGGCAGGGCTACGAGCAGTACTTC

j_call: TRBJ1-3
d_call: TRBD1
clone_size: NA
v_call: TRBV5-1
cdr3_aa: CASSSETGGGNTIYF
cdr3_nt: TGCGCCAGCAGCTCTGAGACAGGGGGCGGGAACACCATATATTTT

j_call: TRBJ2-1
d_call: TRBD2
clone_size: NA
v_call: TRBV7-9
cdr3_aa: CASSLGEREKVCEQFF
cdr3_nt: TGTGCCAGCAGCTTAGGGGAGCGGGAGAAAGTTTGTGAGCAGTTCTTC

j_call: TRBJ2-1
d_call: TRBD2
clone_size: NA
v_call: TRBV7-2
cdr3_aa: CASNLSGRENNEQFF
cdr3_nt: TGTGCCAGCAACCTTAGCGGGAGGGAAAACAATGAGCAGTTCTTC

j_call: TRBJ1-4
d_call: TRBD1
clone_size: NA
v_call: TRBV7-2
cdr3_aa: CASSLQAGGPNEKLFF
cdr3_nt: TGTGCCAGCAGCTTACAGGCAGGGGGCCCTAATGAAAAACTGTTTTTT

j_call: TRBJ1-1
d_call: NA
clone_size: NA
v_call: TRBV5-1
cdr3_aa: CASSLEARDLAFF
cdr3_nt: TGCGCCAGCAGCTTGGAGGCCAGGGATTTGGCTTTCTTT

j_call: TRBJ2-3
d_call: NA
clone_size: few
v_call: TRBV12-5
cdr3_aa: CASGLRGLVKADTQYF
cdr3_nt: TGTGCTAGTGGTTTGAGAGGGCTAGTGAAGGCAGATACGCAGTATTTT

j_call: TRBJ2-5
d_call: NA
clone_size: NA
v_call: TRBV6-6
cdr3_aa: CASSHTGVPPETQYF
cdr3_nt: TGTGCCAGCAGTCACACCGGGGTCCCCCCAGAGACCCAGTACTTC

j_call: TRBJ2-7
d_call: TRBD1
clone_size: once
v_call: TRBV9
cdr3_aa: CASSSPRDRGLGESYEQYF
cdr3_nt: TGTGCCAGCAGCTCCCCCCGGGACAGGGGACTAGGGGAATCCTACGAGCAGTACTTC